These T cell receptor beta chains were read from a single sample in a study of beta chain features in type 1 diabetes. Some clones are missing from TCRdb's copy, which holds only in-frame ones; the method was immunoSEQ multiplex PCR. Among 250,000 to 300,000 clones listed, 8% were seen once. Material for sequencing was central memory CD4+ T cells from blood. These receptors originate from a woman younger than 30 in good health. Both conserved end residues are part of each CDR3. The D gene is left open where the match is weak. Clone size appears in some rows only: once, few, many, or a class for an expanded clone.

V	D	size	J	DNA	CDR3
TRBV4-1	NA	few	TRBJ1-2	TGCGCCAGCAGCCCAGCGGGGGGAAGACGTGACTATGGCTACACCTTC	CASSPAGGRRDYGYTF
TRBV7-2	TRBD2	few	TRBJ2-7	TGTGCCAGCAGCTTAGTAAGCGGGAGCTCCTACGAGCAGTACTTC	CASSLVSGSSYEQYF
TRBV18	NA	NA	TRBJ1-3	TGTGCCAGCTCCCCCAGCATTCGGGGATCTGGAAACACCATATATTTT	CASSPSIRGSGNTIYF
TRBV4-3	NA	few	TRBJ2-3	TGCGCCAGCAGCCCGAGGGGATACACAGATACGCAGTATTTT	CASSPRGYTDTQYF
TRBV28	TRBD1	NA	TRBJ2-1	TGTGCCAGCAGTTTACGAGACAGGGGTAGGGGTGAGCAGTTCTTC	CASSLRDRGRGEQFF
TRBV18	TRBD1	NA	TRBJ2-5	TGTGCCAGCTCACCACCGGGACAGGGGACCGAGACCCAGTACTTC	CASSPPGQGTETQYF
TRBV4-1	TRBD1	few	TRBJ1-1	TGCGCCAGCAGTACTACGGGACAGGGACCGAAAGCTTTCTTT	CASSTTGQGPKAFF
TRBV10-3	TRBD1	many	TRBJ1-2	TGTGCCATCAGTGAGGGGACAGGGGTCGACTATGGCTACACCTTC	CAISEGTGVDYGYTF
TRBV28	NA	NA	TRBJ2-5	TGTGCCAGCAGACCCGTGGGGTTGGAGACCCAGTACTTC	CASRPVGLETQYF
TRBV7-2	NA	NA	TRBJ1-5	TGTGCCAGCGGCCAGGGCAATCAGCCCCAGCATTTT	CASGQGNQPQHF
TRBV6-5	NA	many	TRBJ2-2	TGTGCCAGCAGTTACCGGAGGGTGGCCGGGGAGCTGTTTTTT	CASSYRRVAGELFF
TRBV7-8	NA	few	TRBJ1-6	TGTGCCAGCAGCCCACCCGGCCTACCCCTCCACTTT	CASSPPGLPLHF
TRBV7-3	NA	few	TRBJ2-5	TGTGCCAGCAGCTCTCAGGGCGGGCGGTCGGAGACCCAGTACTTC	CASSSQGGRSETQYF
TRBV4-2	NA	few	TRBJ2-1	TGTGCCAGCAGATCAGAGGGGGAGCAGTTCTTC	CASRSEGEQFF
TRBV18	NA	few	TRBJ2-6	TGTGCCAGCTCACCCTCGAACAGGGCAACCTCTGGGGCCAACGTCCTGACTTTC	CASSPSNRATSGANVLTF
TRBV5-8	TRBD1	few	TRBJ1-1	TGTGCCAGCAGACCCCTGGACAGGGTGAACACTGAAGCTTTCTTT	CASRPLDRVNTEAFF
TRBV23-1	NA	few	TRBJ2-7	TGCGCCAGCAACTCCTACGAGCAGTACTTC	CASNSYEQYF
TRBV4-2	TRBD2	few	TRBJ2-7	TGTGCCAGCAGCCTCGGGACTAGCGACGAGCAGTACTTC	CASSLGTSDEQYF
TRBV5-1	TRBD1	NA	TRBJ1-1	TGCGCCAGCAGCTGGCAGGGGGATCGGGACACTGAAGCTTTCTTT	CASSWQGDRDTEAFF
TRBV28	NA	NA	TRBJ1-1	TGTGCCAGCAGTTTAGGGCGGGGCCTTGTCGCTTTCTTT	CASSLGRGLVAFF
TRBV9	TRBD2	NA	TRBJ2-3	TGTGCCAGCAGCAAGGGGACTAGAGGTGATACGCAGTATTTT	CASSKGTRGDTQYF
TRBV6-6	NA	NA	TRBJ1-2	TGTGCCAGCAGCCCCGGGAGGAACTATGGCTACACCTTC	CASSPGRNYGYTF
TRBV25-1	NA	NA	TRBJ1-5	TGTGCCAGCAGTGACGGAGATCAGCCCCAGCATTTT	CASSDGDQPQHF
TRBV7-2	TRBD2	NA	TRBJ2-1	TGTGCCAGCGCATTCCTGCCGGGACTAGCGGGAAACAAGCAGTTCTTC	CASAFLPGLAGNKQFF
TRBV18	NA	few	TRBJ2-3	TGTGCCAGCTCACCACTAACAGCAGATACGCAGTATTTT	CASSPLTADTQYF
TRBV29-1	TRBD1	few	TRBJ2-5	TGCAGCGCAGACAGGGGGTATGAGACCCAGTACTTC	CSADRGYETQYF
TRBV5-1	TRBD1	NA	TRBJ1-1	TGCGCCAGCAGTTTTATCCGGGACAGCGAAGCTTTCTTT	CASSFIRDSEAFF
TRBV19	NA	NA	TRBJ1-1	TGTGCCAGTAGCCTCAAATTCGGGACTGAAGCTTTCTTT	CASSLKFGTEAFF
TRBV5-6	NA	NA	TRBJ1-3	TGTGCCAGCAGCCGAACTGGAAACACCATATATTTT	CASSRTGNTIYF
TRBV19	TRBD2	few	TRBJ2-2	TGTGCCAGTAGTCTATCAACTAGCGGGAGATCGGGCGGGGAGCTGTTTTTT	CASSLSTSGRSGGELFF
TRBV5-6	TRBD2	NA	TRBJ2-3	TGTGCCAGCAGCTTCCAAGCGGGAGCGAGGTCAGATACGCAGTATTTT	CASSFQAGARSDTQYF
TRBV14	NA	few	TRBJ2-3	TGTGCCAGCAGCCATCTACTAGTCGATACGCAGTATTTT	CASSHLLVDTQYF
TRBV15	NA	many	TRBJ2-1	TGTGCCACCAGCAGAAGGCGGGCTGCGGACAATGAGCAGTTCTTC	CATSRRRAADNEQFF
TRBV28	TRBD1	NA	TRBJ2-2	TGTGCCAGCCACCATACGACAGGGTGGGAGCTGTTTTTT	CASHHTTGWELFF
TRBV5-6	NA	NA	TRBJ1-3	TGTGCCAGCAGCTTCCGGGACATGATCTCTGGAAACACCATATATTTT	CASSFRDMISGNTIYF
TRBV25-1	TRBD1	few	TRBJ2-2	TGTGCCAGCAGTGATGGACAGGCCCTCACCGGGGAGCTGTTTTTT	CASSDGQALTGELFF
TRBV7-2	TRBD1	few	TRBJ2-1	TGTGCCAGCAGCTTATGGGGACAGACCTACAATGAGCAGTTCTTC	CASSLWGQTYNEQFF
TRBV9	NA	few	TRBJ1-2	TGTGCCAGCAACCCCTCGGCCGCAGAGGGCTATGGCTACACCTTC	CASNPSAAEGYGYTF
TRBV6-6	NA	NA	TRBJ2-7	TGTGCCATCAGTTCAGGACAGCTATACGAGCAGTACTTC	CAISSGQLYEQYF
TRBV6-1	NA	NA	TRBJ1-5	TGTGCCAGCAGTGAAGGTCCCGCTTTGACCCAGCATTTT	CASSEGPALTQHF
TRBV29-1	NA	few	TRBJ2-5	TGCAGCGGGGACATATCGTTCACCCAGTACTTC	CSGDISFTQYF
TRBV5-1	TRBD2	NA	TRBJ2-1	TGCGCCAGCAGCTTCGGGACTAGCGGGACCAATGAGCAGTTCTTC	CASSFGTSGTNEQFF